The rows below give T cell receptor beta chains drawn from one sample of a study of identical twins. A single record per CDR3 protein comes from TCRdb applying MiXCR to the 5' RACE reads. Of 500,000 to 700,000 distinct CDR3 sequences detected, less than 9% appear once; the ten largest clones hold 1.6%. These data also featured in a second study, about yellow fever vaccine responses in identical twins.

The source material was PBMCs. Receptors originate from a woman aged 18-30 years in good health. Each CDR3 is given with its conserved first and last residue. Fields, in order: D gene, clone size, J gene, V gene, CDR3 protein, CDR3 DNA. The D gene is left open where the match is weak. Size is omitted from some rows. Given values are once, few, many or a class for expanded clones.

d_call: TRBD1; clone_size: few; j_call: TRBJ1-1; v_call: TRBV4-2; cdr3_aa: CASSQPRTGGAGTEAFF; cdr3_nt: TGTGCCAGCAGCCAACCTAGGACAGGGGGCGCCGGGACTGAAGCTTTCTTT
d_call: TRBD1; clone_size: few; j_call: TRBJ2-3; v_call: TRBV14; cdr3_aa: CASSQVRGRTDTQYF; cdr3_nt: TGTGCCAGCAGCCAAGTCAGGGGGCGGACAGATACGCAGTATTTT
d_call: TRBD2; clone_size: few; j_call: TRBJ2-4; v_call: TRBV3-1; cdr3_aa: CASSRGGAKNIQYF; cdr3_nt: TGTGCCAGCAGCCGGGGGGGGGCCAAAAACATTCAGTACTTC
d_call: TRBD2; clone_size: -; j_call: TRBJ2-1; v_call: TRBV4-2; cdr3_aa: CASSPGFGLGSVSGRLSYNEQFF; cdr3_nt: TGTGCCAGCAGCCCGGGGTTTGGTCTTGGTTCGGTTAGCGGGAGGCTATCCTACAATGAGCAGTTCTTC
d_call: TRBD2; clone_size: many; j_call: TRBJ2-1; v_call: TRBV15; cdr3_aa: CATSREAGAYNEQFF; cdr3_nt: TGTGCCACCAGCAGAGAAGCGGGGGCCTACAATGAGCAGTTCTTC
d_call: TRBD2; clone_size: many; j_call: TRBJ2-1; v_call: TRBV29-1; cdr3_aa: CSVAGVVAGGKSSYNEQFF; cdr3_nt: TGCAGCGTCGCGGGGGTGGTAGCGGGAGGAAAAAGCTCCTACAATGAGCAGTTCTTC
d_call: -; clone_size: many; j_call: TRBJ2-1; v_call: TRBV6-2/TRBV6-3; cdr3_aa: CASNNLGYNEQFF; cdr3_nt: TGTGCCAGCAACAACCTGGGCTACAATGAGCAGTTCTTC
d_call: -; clone_size: -; j_call: TRBJ1-2; v_call: TRBV29-1; cdr3_aa: CSVALSTNYGYTF; cdr3_nt: TGCAGCGTTGCCCTTTCAACAAACTATGGCTACACCTTC
d_call: TRBD1; clone_size: -; j_call: TRBJ2-6; v_call: TRBV7-9; cdr3_aa: CASSWTGGSGANVLTF; cdr3_nt: TGTGCCAGCAGCTGGACAGGGGGCTCTGGGGCCAACGTCCTGACTTTC
d_call: -; clone_size: few; j_call: TRBJ2-7; v_call: TRBV10-3; cdr3_aa: CAISASNSYEQYF; cdr3_nt: TGTGCCATCAGTGCGTCAAACTCCTACGAGCAGTACTTC
d_call: -; clone_size: many; j_call: TRBJ2-5; v_call: TRBV5-1; cdr3_aa: CASSLDGQHSRETQYF; cdr3_nt: TGCGCCAGCAGCTTGGACGGACAGCATTCCCGGGAGACCCAGTACTTC
d_call: TRBD2; clone_size: many; j_call: TRBJ2-1; v_call: TRBV6-5; cdr3_aa: CASSYSWRGGYNEQFF; cdr3_nt: TGTGCCAGCAGTTACTCGTGGAGGGGAGGGTACAATGAGCAGTTCTTC
d_call: -; clone_size: few; j_call: TRBJ2-1; v_call: TRBV14; cdr3_aa: CASSQAGNINNEQFF; cdr3_nt: TGTGCCAGCAGCCAAGCGGGGAACATAAACAATGAGCAGTTCTTC
d_call: -; clone_size: few; j_call: TRBJ2-7; v_call: TRBV20-1; cdr3_aa: CSATPGGEQYF; cdr3_nt: TGCAGTGCTACCCCTGGGGGGGAGCAGTACTTC
d_call: -; clone_size: many; j_call: TRBJ2-1; v_call: TRBV29-1; cdr3_aa: CSVAGQPPYNEQFF; cdr3_nt: TGCAGCGTTGCTGGACAGCCTCCCTACAATGAGCAGTTCTTC
d_call: -; clone_size: -; j_call: TRBJ2-7; v_call: TRBV7-8; cdr3_aa: CASSRLGLRSNSYEQYF; cdr3_nt: TGTGCCAGCAGCCGCCTCGGGTTGCGGTCAAACTCCTACGAGCAGTACTTC